Listed below are T cell receptor beta chains from one sample, sequenced in a study of cytomegalovirus exposure and HLA in healthy donors. Method: immunoSEQ multiplex PCR; TCRdb's copy keeps in-frame clones and lacks some. The sample consists of around 66,000 clones, approximately 97% of them appearing once. The sequenced sample consisted of PBMCs. Source of these receptors: a young woman in good health and CMV-seropositive. Both conserved end residues are part of each CDR3. D genes are given only for firm matches. Rows may omit the clone size; those that give it use once, few, many or a size class.

V gene: TRBV6-1; J gene: TRBJ1-5; D gene: TRBD1; clone size: -; CDR3 protein: CASSLDRGYQPQHF; CDR3 DNA: TGTGCCAGCAGTCTAGACAGGGGATATCAGCCCCAGCATTTT
V gene: TRBV2; J gene: TRBJ2-7; D gene: -; clone size: -; CDR3 protein: CASSASGSYEQYF; CDR3 DNA: TGTGCCAGCAGTGCGTCGGGATCCTACGAGCAGTACTTC
V gene: TRBV9; J gene: TRBJ2-6; D gene: -; clone size: -; CDR3 protein: CASSVVEGGVSGANVLTF; CDR3 DNA: TGTGCCAGCAGCGTAGTCGAGGGGGGGGTCTCTGGGGCCAACGTCCTGACTTTC
V gene: TRBV6-1; J gene: TRBJ2-2; D gene: -; clone size: -; CDR3 protein: CASSESGSVTGELFF; CDR3 DNA: TGTGCCAGCAGTGAGTCGGGGTCGGTCACCGGGGAGCTGTTTTTT
V gene: TRBV7-9; J gene: TRBJ1-1; D gene: -; clone size: -; CDR3 protein: CASSLEEGRNTEAFF; CDR3 DNA: TGTGCCAGCAGCTTAGAGGAGGGACGGAACACTGAAGCTTTCTTT
V gene: TRBV28; J gene: TRBJ1-2; D gene: -; clone size: -; CDR3 protein: CASSLRIADTDVNYGYTF; CDR3 DNA: TGTGCCAGCAGTTTAAGGATCGCTGACACCGACGTTAACTATGGCTACACCTTC
V gene: TRBV6-6; J gene: TRBJ2-1; D gene: -; clone size: -; CDR3 protein: CASSYAPEGPYNEQFF; CDR3 DNA: TGTGCCAGCAGTTACGCTCCGGAGGGCCCCTACAATGAGCAGTTCTTC
V gene: TRBV28; J gene: TRBJ2-3; D gene: TRBD2; clone size: -; CDR3 protein: CASSPPGGGGDPSADTQYF; CDR3 DNA: TGTGCCAGCAGTCCTCCCGGGGGCGGGGGGGACCCGTCAGCAGATACGCAGTATTTT
V gene: TRBV7-6; J gene: TRBJ2-7; D gene: TRBD2; clone size: -; CDR3 protein: CASSGGGRYEQYF; CDR3 DNA: TGTGCCAGCAGCGGGGGGGGACGGTACGAGCAGTACTTC
V gene: TRBV5-8; J gene: TRBJ1-4; D gene: -; clone size: -; CDR3 protein: CASSRSTDRRENEKLFF; CDR3 DNA: TGTGCCAGCAGCCGATCGACCGACAGACGTGAAAATGAAAAACTGTTTTTT
V gene: TRBV7-9; J gene: TRBJ2-7; D gene: TRBD2; clone size: -; CDR3 protein: CASSQTSTGYEQYF; CDR3 DNA: TGTGCCAGCAGCCAGACTAGCACTGGTTACGAGCAGTACTTC
V gene: TRBV11-3; J gene: TRBJ2-1; D gene: TRBD2; clone size: -; CDR3 protein: CASSLMVAGGGEQFF; CDR3 DNA: TGTGCCAGCAGCTTAATGGTAGCGGGAGGGGGTGAGCAGTTCTTC
V gene: TRBV9; J gene: TRBJ2-3; D gene: TRBD2; clone size: -; CDR3 protein: CASSASGSTDTQYF; CDR3 DNA: TGTGCCAGCAGCGCTAGCGGGAGCACAGATACGCAGTATTTT
V gene: TRBV7-2; J gene: TRBJ2-3; D gene: TRBD2; clone size: few; CDR3 protein: CASSRREAAYTDTQYF; CDR3 DNA: TGTGCCAGCAGCCGGCGGGAGGCAGCCTACACAGATACGCAGTATTTT
V gene: TRBV10-3; J gene: TRBJ2-4; D gene: -; clone size: -; CDR3 protein: CAISEGGLSKNIQYF; CDR3 DNA: TGTGCCATCAGTGAGGGGGGCTTATCCAAAAACATTCAGTACTTC
V gene: TRBV28; J gene: TRBJ1-2; D gene: -; clone size: -; CDR3 protein: CASSDRQALKGYGYTF; CDR3 DNA: TGTGCCAGCAGCGACCGGCAGGCCTTGAAAGGTTATGGCTACACCTTC
V gene: TRBV5-8; J gene: TRBJ1-4; D gene: -; clone size: -; CDR3 protein: CASSENRVFNEKLFF; CDR3 DNA: TGTGCCAGCAGCGAAAACAGGGTTTTTAATGAAAAACTGTTTTTT
V gene: TRBV7-9; J gene: TRBJ1-5; D gene: -; clone size: -; CDR3 protein: CASSSGGEGQPQHF; CDR3 DNA: TGTGCCAGCAGCTCAGGAGGGGAGGGTCAGCCCCAGCATTTT
V gene: TRBV9; J gene: TRBJ2-1; D gene: -; clone size: -; CDR3 protein: CASSVFEGGEQFF; CDR3 DNA: TGTGCCAGCAGCGTATTCGAGGGTGGTGAGCAGTTCTTC
V gene: TRBV2; J gene: TRBJ2-7; D gene: -; clone size: -; CDR3 protein: CASSVPGYGYEQYF; CDR3 DNA: TGTGCCAGCAGTGTGCCGGGGTACGGATACGAGCAGTACTTC
V gene: TRBV6-5; J gene: TRBJ2-7; D gene: -; clone size: once; CDR3 protein: CASSYSTGFGSYEQYF; CDR3 DNA: TGTGCCAGCAGTTACTCTACAGGATTTGGATCCTACGAGCAGTACTTC
V gene: TRBV6-5; J gene: TRBJ2-7; D gene: TRBD2; clone size: -; CDR3 protein: CASSAPGLIYEQYF; CDR3 DNA: TGTGCCAGCAGTGCCCCGGGACTAATCTACGAGCAGTACTTC
V gene: TRBV11-2; J gene: TRBJ2-7; D gene: -; clone size: -; CDR3 protein: CASSDYRDSYEQYF; CDR3 DNA: TGTGCCAGCAGCGATTACAGAGACTCCTACGAGCAGTACTTC
V gene: TRBV7-9; J gene: TRBJ2-3; D gene: TRBD2; clone size: -; CDR3 protein: CASSLAPSGSTDTQYF; CDR3 DNA: TGTGCCAGCAGCTTAGCGCCTAGCGGGAGCACAGATACGCAGTATTTT
V gene: TRBV6-1; J gene: TRBJ1-4; D gene: TRBD1; clone size: once; CDR3 protein: CASSEQSMGQGAFGLANEKLFF; CDR3 DNA: TGTGCCAGCAGTGAACAGAGTATGGGACAGGGGGCTTTCGGTTTAGCTAATGAAAAACTGTTTTTT
V gene: TRBV5-6; J gene: TRBJ1-1; D gene: -; clone size: -; CDR3 protein: CASSPQGFNTEAFF; CDR3 DNA: TGTGCCAGCAGCCCCCAGGGCTTCAACACTGAAGCTTTCTTT
V gene: TRBV7-2; J gene: TRBJ2-5; D gene: TRBD2; clone size: -; CDR3 protein: CASSLRLAGRETQYF; CDR3 DNA: TGTGCCAGCAGCTTACGACTAGCGGGAAGAGAGACCCAGTACTTC
V gene: TRBV5-1; J gene: TRBJ2-3; D gene: TRBD2; clone size: once; CDR3 protein: CASSWGYSGRAGDTQYF; CDR3 DNA: TGCGCCAGCAGCTGGGGATATAGCGGGAGGGCCGGAGATACGCAGTATTTT
V gene: TRBV7-9; J gene: TRBJ1-4; D gene: TRBD1; clone size: -; CDR3 protein: CASNPTGDIEKLFF; CDR3 DNA: TGTGCCAGCAACCCGACAGGGGATATTGAAAAACTGTTTTTT
V gene: TRBV19; J gene: TRBJ1-5; D gene: -; clone size: -; CDR3 protein: CASSIVQGFQPQHF; CDR3 DNA: TGTGCCAGTAGTATAGTACAGGGTTTTCAGCCCCAGCATTTT
V gene: TRBV5-1; J gene: TRBJ2-7; D gene: TRBD1; clone size: few; CDR3 protein: CASSGGQGIRLGEQYF; CDR3 DNA: TGCGCCAGCAGCGGTGGACAGGGGATACGTCTAGGAGAGCAGTACTTC